These 29 T cell receptor beta chains were all obtained from the same sample, sequenced in a study of blood T cells in healthy people across ages. The authors ran a second PCR of roughly 7 to 11 cycles using a sample-barcoded 5' primer and a J-beta primer mix. A single record per CDR3 protein comes from TCRdb applying MiXCR to the 5' RACE reads. The sample lists some 920,000 distinct CDR3 sequences; roughly 47% were seen once. Sequencing used blood. These receptors were collected from a woman between 55 and 75 years old in good health.

This clonotype appeared a single time. In nucleotides, the CDR3 is TGCAGTGCGGGAAGGAAGCTAATCTACGAGCAGTACTTC. Its protein product is CSAGRKLIYEQYF. The V gene is TRBV20-1, the J gene TRBJ2-7; D ambiguous. Germline-derived CDR1 and CDR2 are DFQATT and SNEGSKA (reference sequence). The CDR3 totals 13 residues. V was clipped by 6 bases and J by 3 bases, with 15 bases between them.

The CDR3 DNA reads as TGCAGTGCTGGACCCAGGGGGCTAGAGACCCAGTACTTC. Amino acids: CSAGPRGLETQYF. The gene calls are TRBV20-1 and TRBJ2-5; 8 bases align to TRBD1. The CDR3 sequence is 13 residues long. Germline CDR1 reads DFQATT; CDR2 reads SNEGSKA (reference sequence). V shed 5 bases and J 4 bases; nucleotides not matched to a gene: 6.

This sequence joins TRBV7-9 and TRBJ2-2; D ambiguous. The germline gives CDR1 SEHNR, CDR2 FQNEAQ (reference sequence). The V end lost 3 bases, the J end lost 1 base, and 6 bases lay between the germline ends. This CDR3 has 14 residues. CDR3 coding DNA: TGTGCCAGCAGCTTTACAGAGAACACCGGGGAGCTGTTTTTT. Its protein product is CASSFTENTGELFF.

The chain couples TRBV10-3 to TRBJ2-3; D remains ambiguous. V was shortened by 2 bases and J by 6 bases, with 6 bases between the two germline ends. The length of the CDR3 is 12 residues. The V gene's germline CDR1 is ENHRY and CDR2 SYGVKD. The CDR3 here is CAISEGWDTQYF. The CDR3 nucleotides read TGTGCCATCAGTGAGGGTTGGGATACGCAGTATTTT.

As concerns this clonotype: At one end the junction does not follow the germline gene, possibly because of a read error. The chain combines TRBV4-1 with TRBJ1-5; TRBD1 might be the D (5 bases). Germline V gene lookup returns CDR1 MGHRA and CDR2 YSYEKL. This CDR3 has 17 amino acids. The CDR3 region is CVSTPGLSGRVNQPQHF. CDR3 sequence (DNA): TGCGTCAGCACCCCAGGGTTGTCAGGGAGGGTCAATCAGCCCCAGCATTTT.

In its sample, this clonotype was seen a few times. The V call is TRBV6-5, the J call TRBJ2-1; D not certain. CDR1 and CDR2 from the germline V gene are MNHEY and SVGAGI. The CDR3 contains 12 residues. V was pared by 9 bases and J by 6 bases, with 12 bases between. The CDR3 is CASSGEGNEQFF. CDR3 bases: TGTGCCAGTAGTGGCGAAGGCAATGAGCAGTTCTTC.

This clonotype has more than one count but fewer than ten. This rearrangement joins TRBV20-1 to TRBJ1-1, with a possible D match to TRBD1 (6 bases). The CDR3 totals 13 residues. V shed 1 base and J shed 1 base, with 7 bases lying between them. Germline loops: CDR1 DFQATT, CDR2 SNEGSKA (reference sequence). The CDR3 is CSARVRGNTEAFF. CDR3 coding DNA: TGCAGTGCTAGAGTCAGGGGGAACACTGAAGCTTTCTTT.

The sample holds one count of this clonotype. J is TRBJ2-2 and V is TRBV3-1; tentative D call: TRBD2 (5 bases). Germline assignment: CDR1 LGHDT and CDR2 YNNKEL (reference sequence). This CDR3 is built from 15 residues. V was pared by 5 bases and J by 1 base, with 11 bases between. CDR3 sequence reads: CASSTRVQNTGELFF. In nucleotides, the CDR3 is TGTGCCAGCAGCACGCGGGTTCAGAACACCGGGGAGCTGTTTTTT.

The chain is built from TRBV7-2 and TRBJ2-1; 7 bases line up with TRBD2. With the DNA end fitting TRBJ2-7 better, the J assignment may be wrong. This CDR3 has 13 residues. CDR1 SGHTA and CDR2 FQGNSA come from the germline V gene. The CDR3 DNA is TGTGCCAGCAGCCCTCGGGGGAGGGGAGGGCAGTACTTC. Its translation is CASSPRGRGGQYF.

The chain links TRBV5-6 to TRBJ2-1, with D unresolved. This CDR3 is built from 15 residues. From germline, CDR1 is SGHDT and CDR2 YYEEEE. The V end was cut by 4 bases, the J end by 3 bases, with 14 bases between. CDR3 amino acids: CASSPALGLYNEQFF. The CDR3 bases are TGTGCCAGCAGCCCCGCGCTAGGGCTCTACAATGAGCAGTTCTTC.

V and J are TRBV10-2 and TRBJ2-6; D is perhaps TRBD1 (5 bases). Germline V CDR1 and CDR2: WSHSY, SAAADI. The CDR3 covers 15 residues. Trimming took off 6 bases at V and 0 bases at J, with 9 bases between the two ends. This CDR3 is CASRLQDSGANVLTF. The CDR3 DNA reads TGCGCCAGCAGGTTACAGGACTCTGGGGCCAACGTCCTGACTTTC.

CDR3 region: CASSTGASTDTQYF. DNA for the CDR3: TGTGCCAGCAGTACAGGGGCAAGCACAGATACGCAGTATTTT. This sequence joins TRBV6-6 and TRBJ2-3; 7 bases agree with TRBD1. Germline CDR1 reads MNHNY; CDR2 reads SVGAGI (reference sequence). J gave up 0 bases and V 5 bases, and 2 bases lay outside the gene matches. This CDR3 has 14 residues.

The chain links TRBV29-1 to TRBJ2-1; 9 nucleotides align to TRBD1. The germline gives CDR1 SQVTM, CDR2 ANQGSEA. Trimming at V came to 4 bases and at J to 7 bases, leaving 5 bases not matched to a gene. The CDR3 is 13 amino acids. The CDR3: CSVAGTGINEQFF. DNA of the CDR3: TGCAGCGTTGCCGGGACAGGGATAAATGAGCAGTTCTTC.

The V gene is TRBV27, the J gene TRBJ2-1; 11 positions match TRBD2. Trimming took 5 bases from V and 5 from J; bases not matched to a gene: 5. The V gene's germline CDR1 is MNHEY and CDR2 SMNVEV (reference sequence). This CDR3 comprises 15 residues. The CDR3 nucleotides are TGTGCCAGCAGTCGAGGACTAGCGGGCAACAATGAGCAGTTCTTC. Encoded protein: CASSRGLAGNNEQFF.

In the case of this clonotype: Mismatch with germline at one junction end may stem from a read error. The chain is built from TRBV27 and TRBJ2-3; TRBD2 matches at 10 bases. CDR1 and CDR2 (germline): MNHEY, SMNVEV (reference sequence). This CDR3 has 17 amino acids. CDR3 sequence (DNA): TGTGCCGGCAGTTTATCGACTAGCGGGCTCCACACAGATACGCAGTATTTT. The encoded protein is CAGSLSTSGLHTDTQYF.

In this sample, this clonotype turned up a few times. V gene TRBV24-1 combines with J gene TRBJ1-1; 8 nucleotides agree with TRBD1. The CDR3 is 13 amino acids. CDR1 and CDR2 from the germline V gene are KGHDR and SFDVKD. J was trimmed by 1 base and V by 11 bases; bases with no gene match: 5. Here the CDR3 DNA reads TGTGCCATCTCACAGGGGGAGAACACTGAAGCTTTCTTT. As protein: CAISQGENTEAFF.

This chain joins TRBV4-1 and TRBJ1-4; tentative D call: TRBD1 (5 bases). CDR3 size: 15 residues. Per germline, CDR1 MGHRA and CDR2 YSYEKL. The germline V and J ends were trimmed by 1 base and 6 bases, with 12 bases remaining between them. The CDR3 DNA is TGCGCCAGCAGCCAAGTGGGGACTAGCCATGAAAAACTGTTTTTT. Translated, it gives CASSQVGTSHEKLFF.

The V gene is TRBV6-5, the J gene TRBJ2-3; TRBD2 matches at 11 bases. Germline lookup yields CDR1 MNHEY and CDR2 SVGAGI. The CDR3 runs to 16 residues. Unmatched junction bases numbered 11, after V lost 6 bases and J lost 6 bases. CDR3 DNA: TGTGCCAGCAGATTCACTAGCGGGAGCCCCGGGGATACGCAGTATTTT. Amino acids: CASRFTSGSPGDTQYF.

V gene TRBV6-1 combines with J gene TRBJ2-3, with a possible D match to TRBD2 (5 bases). The CDR3 has 16 amino acids. CDR1 and CDR2 from the germline V gene are MNHNS and SASEGT. V lost 2 bases, J lost 0 bases, and 12 bases lay in between. The CDR3 nucleotides read TGTGCCAGCAGTGAACGTGGGAGCCATAGCACAGATACGCAGTATTTT. This translates into CASSERGSHSTDTQYF.

Only a few counts were recorded for this clonotype. J is TRBJ1-5 and V is TRBV28; D might be TRBD1 (5 bases). The V end was cut by 4 bases, the J end by 2 bases, with 15 bases between. Germline-derived CDR1 and CDR2 are MDHEN and SYDVKM. The CDR3 consists of 16 residues. CDR3 coding DNA: TGTGCCAGCAGTTCACCGGGGGGTTTCGGCAATCAGCCCCAGCATTTT. Translating gives CASSSPGGFGNQPQHF.

This chain joins TRBV7-6 and TRBJ1-2; the D gene is possibly TRBD1 (6 bases). This CDR3 contains 12 residues. CDR1 and CDR2 from the germline V gene are SGHVS and FNYEAQ. V was shortened by 4 bases and J by 13 bases, with 16 bases between the two germline ends. The CDR3 DNA is TGTGCCAGCAGCTCCCCCTCGGGGGCCGGCACCTTC. This translates into CASSSPSGAGTF. The whole variable domain, filled in from reference TRBV7-6 and TRBJ1-2, reads GAGVSQSPRYKVTKRGQDVALRCDPISGHVSLYWYRQALGQGPEFLTYFNYEAQQDKSGLPNDRFSAERPEGSISTLTIQRTEQRDSAMYRCASSSPSGAGTFGSGTRLTVV.

The table lists this clonotype with a few counts. V is TRBV12-3 or TRBV12-4 and J is TRBJ2-3; 8 bases fit TRBD1. V lost 5 bases and J lost 0; bases outside the gene matches: 4. This CDR3 region has 15 residues. The CDR3 loop reads CASSLRGPSTDTQYF. In nucleotides, the CDR3 is TGTGCCAGCAGTCTCAGGGGGCCCAGCACAGATACGCAGTATTTT.

This clonotype was counted a few times. V gene TRBV27 combines with J gene TRBJ2-3, with D tentatively TRBD1 (5 bases). V was cut by 7 bases and J by 4 bases, with 15 bases left in between. Germline CDR1 reads MNHEY; CDR2 reads SMNVEV (reference sequence). The length of the CDR3 is 14 residues. Here the CDR3 reads CASIRQTDPDTQYF. CDR3 nucleotides: TGTGCCAGCATTAGACAGACAGACCCAGATACGCAGTATTTT.

The genes are TRBV20-1 and TRBJ2-7, with a possible D match to TRBD1 (6 bases). The CDR3 is made up of 13 amino acids. Germline V gives CDR1 DFQATT, CDR2 SNEGSKA (reference sequence). V lost 5 bases, J lost 3 bases, and 14 bases lay in between. The chain's CDR3 is CSASAQGLYEQYF. As DNA, the CDR3 is TGCAGTGCTTCCGCACAGGGCCTCTACGAGCAGTACTTC.

V and J are TRBV29-1 and TRBJ2-1, with unresolved D. Germline CDR1 reads SQVTM; CDR2 reads ANQGSEA. The ends were cut back, 6 bases at V and 5 bases at J, with 8 bases in the middle. The CDR3 has 11 amino acids. This CDR3 reads CSVSRDNEQFF. Here the CDR3 DNA reads TGCAGCGTCTCCCGGGACAATGAGCAGTTCTTC.

This sequence joins TRBV6-5 and TRBJ1-6; TRBD1 matches 7 bases. Germline V lookup: CDR1 MNHEY, CDR2 SVGAGI. J lost 10 bases, V lost 7 bases, and 16 bases had no gene match. The CDR3 loop spans 16 amino acids. The CDR3 loop is CASKGPWDSGVSPLHF. CDR3 coding DNA: TGTGCCAGCAAAGGGCCCTGGGACAGTGGTGTATCACCCCTCCACTTT.

CDR3 DNA sequence: TGTGCCAGCAGCGGGCGAAGCAGGACAGGGAGCTCCTATAATTCACCCCTCCACTTT. Protein: CASSGRSRTGSSYNSPLHF. This chain connects TRBV7-2 to TRBJ1-6; 8 bases match TRBD1. V lost 5 bases, J lost 0 bases, and 12 bases stayed unmatched. The CDR3 has 19 amino acids. CDR1 is SGHTA and CDR2 is FQGNSA in the germline V gene.

This clonotype appeared once. The V call is TRBV20-1, the J call TRBJ2-7, with no clear D. V was clipped by 0 bases and J by 1 base, with 10 bases between them. This CDR3 has 14 residues. CDR1 is DFQATT and CDR2 is SNEGSKA in the germline V gene (reference sequence). The CDR3 here is CSARDHLNSYEQYF. The CDR3 DNA reads as TGCAGTGCTAGAGATCACCTGAATTCCTACGAGCAGTACTTC.

Note on this clonotype: The junction departs from the called germline gene at one end, perhaps through a read error. The genes are TRBV20-1 and TRBJ2-1; D ambiguous. This CDR3 region has 14 residues. From germline, CDR1 is DFQATT and CDR2 SNEGSKA (reference sequence). The CDR3 loop is CSVRTASSYNERFF. Here the CDR3 DNA reads TGCAGTGTACGGACCGCAAGCTCCTACAATGAGCGGTTCTTC.